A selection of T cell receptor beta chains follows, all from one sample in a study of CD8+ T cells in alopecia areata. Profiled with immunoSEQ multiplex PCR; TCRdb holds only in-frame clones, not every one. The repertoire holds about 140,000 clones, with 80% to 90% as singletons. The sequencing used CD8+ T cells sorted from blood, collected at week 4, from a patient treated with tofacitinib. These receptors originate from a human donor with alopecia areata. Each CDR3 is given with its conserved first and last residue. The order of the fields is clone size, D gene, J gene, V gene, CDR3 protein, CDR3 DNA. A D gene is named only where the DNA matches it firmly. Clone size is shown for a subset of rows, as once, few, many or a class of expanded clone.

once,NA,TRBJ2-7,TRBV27,CASSLGIGSYEQYF,TGTGCCAGCAGTTTAGGGATCGGATCCTACGAGCAGTACTTC
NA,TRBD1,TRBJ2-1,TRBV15,CATSDLGQGTYNEQFF,TGTGCCACCAGCGACCTGGGACAGGGGACCTACAATGAGCAGTTCTTC
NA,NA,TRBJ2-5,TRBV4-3,CASSQAPSFQETQYF,TGCGCCAGCAGCCAAGCCCCTAGCTTCCAAGAGACCCAGTACTTC
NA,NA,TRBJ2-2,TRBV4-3,CASSQSWRGTGELFF,TGCGCCAGCAGCCAATCTTGGAGGGGCACCGGGGAGCTGTTTTTT
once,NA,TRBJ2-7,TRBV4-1,CASSQGQGSYEQYF,TGCGCCAGCAGCCAAGGGCAGGGTAGCTACGAGCAGTACTTC
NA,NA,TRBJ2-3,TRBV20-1,CSAPGADTQYF,TGCAGTGCTCCAGGCGCAGATACGCAGTATTTT
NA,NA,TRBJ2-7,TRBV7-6,CASSLDGGVYEQYF,TGTGCCAGCAGCTTAGATGGTGGGGTCTACGAGCAGTACTTC
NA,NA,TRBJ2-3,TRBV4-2,CASSQDFEGEASTDTQYF,TGTGCCAGCAGCCAAGATTTTGAGGGGGAGGCTAGCACAGATACGCAGTATTTT
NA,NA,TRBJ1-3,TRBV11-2,CASSAEGGSGNTIYF,TGTGCCAGCAGCGCAGAGGGAGGCTCTGGAAACACCATATATTTT
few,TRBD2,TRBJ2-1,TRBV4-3,CASSPRLAGGRDNEQFF,TGCGCCAGCAGCCCCAGACTAGCGGGGGGCCGGGACAATGAGCAGTTCTTC
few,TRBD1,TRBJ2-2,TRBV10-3,CAISKGQGNTGELFF,TGTGCCATCAGCAAGGGACAGGGTAACACCGGGGAGCTGTTTTTT
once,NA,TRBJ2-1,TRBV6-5,CASSYSGPGVYNEQFF,TGTGCCAGCAGTTACTCGGGGCCAGGTGTATACAATGAGCAGTTCTTC
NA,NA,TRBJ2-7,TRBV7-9,CASSLVGNPYEQYF,TGCGCCAGCAGCTTAGTAGGGAATCCCTACGAGCAGTACTTC
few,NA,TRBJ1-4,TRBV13,CASSLGRLNEKLFF,TGTGCCAGCAGCTTAGGACGGCTTAATGAAAAACTGTTTTTT
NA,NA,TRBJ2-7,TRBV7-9,CASSPRDGYEQYF,TGTGCCAGCAGCCCCCGGGATGGGTACGAGCAGTACTTC
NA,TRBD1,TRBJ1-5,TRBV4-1,CASSQDDGTGNFNQPQHF,TGCGCCAGCAGCCAAGATGATGGGACAGGGAATTTCAATCAGCCCCAGCATTTT
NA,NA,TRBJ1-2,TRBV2,CASSEDRLGGLSGYTF,TGTGCCAGCAGTGAAGATAGACTTGGGGGATTAAGCGGCTACACCTTC
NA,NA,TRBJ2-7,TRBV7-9,CASSLGTYEQYF,TGTGCCAGCAGCTTAGGAACATACGAGCAGTACTTC
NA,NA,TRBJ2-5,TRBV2,CASTSKYF,TGTGCCAGCACATCTAAGTACTTC
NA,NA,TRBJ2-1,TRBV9,CASSELAAPYNEQFF,TGTGCCAGCAGCGAATTAGCGGCCCCCTACAATGAGCAGTTCTTC
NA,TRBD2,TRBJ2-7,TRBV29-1,CSVELAGGPEQYF,TGCAGCGTTGAGCTAGCGGGGGGGCCTGAGCAGTACTTC
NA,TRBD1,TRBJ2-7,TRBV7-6,CASSFGAGGREQYF,TGTGCCAGCAGCTTCGGGGCAGGGGGCAGGGAGCAGTACTTC
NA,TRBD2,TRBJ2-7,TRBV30,CAWSSGGPYEQYF,TGTGCCTGGAGTAGCGGGGGGCCCTACGAGCAGTACTTC
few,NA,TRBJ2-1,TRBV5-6,CASEPSSSYNEQFF,TGTGCCAGCGAGCCGTCTAGCTCCTACAATGAGCAGTTCTTC
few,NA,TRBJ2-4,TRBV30,CAWSKGTSIAKNIQYF,TGTGCCTGGAGTAAAGGGACTTCCATAGCCAAAAACATTCAGTACTTC
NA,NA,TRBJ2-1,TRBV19,CASRGSYNKQFF,TGTGCCAGTAGAGGTAGCTACAATAAGCAGTTCTTC
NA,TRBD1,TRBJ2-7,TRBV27,CASSSPTGDTYEQYF,TGTGCCAGCAGTTCCCCGACAGGGGACACCTACGAGCAGTACTTC
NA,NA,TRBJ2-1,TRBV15,CATSRDGPLDEQFF,TGTGCCACCAGCAGAGATGGGCCTTTGGATGAGCAGTTCTTC
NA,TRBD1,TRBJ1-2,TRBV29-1,CSVGTGNGYTF,TGCAGCGTAGGGACAGGGAATGGCTACACCTTC
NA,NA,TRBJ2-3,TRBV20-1,CSAPWTNTQYF,TGCAGTGCTCCCTGGACAAATACGCAGTATTTT
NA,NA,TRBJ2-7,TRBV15,CATSGQSSYEQYF,TGTGCCACCAGCGGTCAATCCTCCTACGAGCAGTACTTC